This T cell receptor beta chain was recovered during a study of blood T cell repertoires in COVID-19. The method was immunoSEQ multiplex PCR; TCRdb's version includes in-frame clones alone and lacks a portion of them. Of roughly 430,000 clones detected, over 75% appear once; the ten largest clones hold around 2.1%. The V gene end was trimmed by 3 bases and the J gene end by 2 bases; junction bases not matched to a gene: 12. CDR1 is DFQATT, CDR2 SNEGSKA, per germline (reference sequence). This CDR3 comprises 16 residues. The chain has TRBV20-1 and TRBJ1-2; 7 positions match TRBD1. The origin of this receptor is a woman aged 40 to 50 with acute COVID-19. The sequenced sample consisted of PBMCs or T cells enriched from blood (not recorded which). In DNA form, the CDR3 reads TGCAGTGCTAGTAATACAGGGGCGGGAGGGAACTATGGCTACACCTTC. Translating it yields CSASNTGAGGNYGYTF.